One sample yielded the 7 T cell receptor beta chains listed below, sequenced in a study of blood T cell repertoires in COVID-19. Sequenced by immunoSEQ multiplex PCR; TCRdb stores in-frame clones only, minus some. Counted here are under 200,000 clones, 65% to 85% occurring once; the ten biggest clones make up around 6%. Sequencing was performed on PBMCs or T cells enriched from blood (not recorded which). These receptors were obtained from a woman aged 40 to 50 with acute COVID-19.

Regarding this clone: Other DNA sequences within the sample encode an identical CDR3. The chain couples TRBV11-2 to TRBJ1-1; 9 bases fit TRBD1. This CDR3 contains 14 residues. With 2 bases clipped from V and 2 bases from J, the junction kept 0 bases outside the gene matches. CDR1 is SGHAT, CDR2 FQNNGV, per germline. The CDR3 DNA is TGTGCCAGCAGCTTAACAGGGGGCAACACTGAAGCTTTCTTT. It codes for CASSLTGGNTEAFF. The full variable domain, rest sourced from reference TRBV11-2 and TRBJ1-1, is EAGVAQSPRYKIIEKRQSVAFWCNPISGHATLYWYQQILGQGPKLLIQFQNNGVVDDSQLPKDRFSAERLKGVDSTLKIQPAKLEDSAVYLCASSLTGGNTEAFFGQGTRLTVV.

This clone was detected once. The rearrangement links TRBV9 to TRBJ2-1, with 15 bases matching TRBD2. CDR3 size: 15 residues. Germline lookup yields CDR1 SGDLS and CDR2 YYNGEE. V lost 0 bases and J lost 9; bases outside the gene matches: 1. CDR3 sequence: CASSVGTSGRGEQFF. The CDR3 nucleotides read TGTGCCAGCAGCGTAGGGACTAGCGGGAGGGGTGAGCAGTTCTTC. The whole variable domain, filled in from reference TRBV9 and TRBJ2-1, reads DSGVTQTPKHLITATGQRVTLRCSPRSGDLSVYWYQQSLDQGLQFLIQYYNGEERAKGNILERFSAQQFPDLHSELNLSSLELGDSALYFCASSVGTSGRGEQFFGPGTRLTVL.

This clone has only a few counts. V is TRBV19 and J is TRBJ2-1, with D maybe TRBD1 (5 bases). The CDR3 has 14 amino acids. Germline loops: CDR1 LNHDA, CDR2 SQIVND (reference sequence). V lost 7 bases and J lost 9, with 19 bases in between. The CDR3 is CASTQTFTGVEQFF. The CDR3 DNA reads TGTGCCAGTACCCAAACCTTTACAGGCGTTGAGCAGTTCTTC.

The V call is TRBV11-2, the J call TRBJ2-7; 10 bases line up with TRBD2. V was pared by 1 base and J by 5 bases, with 11 bases of the junction left unmatched. Germline V lookup: CDR1 SGHAT, CDR2 FQNNGV. The CDR3 length is 17 residues. CDR3: CASSLGPSGRVKDEQYV. The DNA for the CDR3 is TGTGCCAGCAGCTTAGGTCCTAGCGGGAGAGTTAAGGACGAGCAGTACGTC.

This chain connects TRBV6-5 to TRBJ1-6; D is possibly TRBD1 (6 bases). Germline V gives CDR1 MNHEY, CDR2 SVGAGI. Trimming shortened V by 6 bases and J by 6 bases, and 9 bases separated the two germline ends. The CDR3 totals 13 residues. CDR3 sequence (DNA): TGTGCCAGCAGCAGGACAGTTAATTCACCCCTCCACTTT. It yields the protein CASSRTVNSPLHF.

This chain joins TRBV6-1 and TRBJ2-3; tentatively, D is TRBD2 (5 bases). V shed 3 bases and J shed 9 bases, with 16 bases lying between them. The CDR3 has 14 amino acids. Germline lookup yields CDR1 MNHNS and CDR2 SASEGT. CDR3 residues: CASSERVGMRTQYF. The CDR3 DNA sequence: TGTGCCAGCAGTGAGCGGGTGGGGATGCGGACGCAGTATTTT.

Concerning this clone itself: Different DNA sequences within this sample yield the same CDR3. The genes are TRBV13 and TRBJ2-7; TRBD2 matches 8 bases. The CDR3 runs to 15 residues. With 0 bases clipped from V and 7 bases from J, the junction kept 8 bases outside the gene matches. Looked up from germline, CDR1 is PRHDT and CDR2 is FYEKMQ (reference sequence). The CDR3 reads CASSLGAGGHQEQYV. The CDR3 region has the DNA TGTGCCAGCAGCTTAGGGGCGGGGGGTCATCAGGAGCAGTACGTC.